Reported below is one T cell receptor beta chain. When the RNA was reverse transcribed, random hexamers were used with an input of about 0.45 to 1 ug. TCRdb passed the immunoSEQ multiplex PCR reads through MiXCR, listing each CDR3 protein once. The profile covers about 210,000 distinct CDR3 sequences, with approximately 95% appearing a single time and 0.082% taken by the ten largest. There are 13 residues in the CDR3. V trimming: 6 bases; J trimming: 4 bases; junction bases outside the gene matches: 3. In germline, CDR1 is LNHDA, CDR2 SQIVND (reference sequence). The data were taken from a study of CD8 T cells in Susac syndrome. The patients serving as multiple sclerosis controls were treatment-naive. They had stable or active relapsing-remitting disease and fulfilled revised McDonald criteria.

Sequenced input: CD4+ T cells from PBMCs. The source is a human donor with multiple sclerosis. The chain recombines TRBV19 with TRBJ2-5; 9 bases align to TRBD1. The CDR3 protein is CASRGTGPETQYF. CDR3 nucleotides: TGTGCCAGTAGGGGGACAGGGCCAGAGACCCAGTACTTC.